Below are 17 T cell receptor beta chains sequenced from a single sample in a study of blood T cell repertoires in COVID-19. Sequencing was performed with immunoSEQ multiplex PCR; in TCRdb, only in-frame clones are kept and a portion is missing. The sample holds around 170,000 clones, about nine tenths seen once. Sequenced: peripheral blood. These receptors were obtained from a man between 60 and 75 years old with acute or convalescent COVID-19.

V gene TRBV3-1 (or the pseudogene TRBV3-2) combines with J gene TRBJ2-7; 11 nucleotides agree with TRBD1. CDR1 LGHDT and CDR2 YNNKEL come from the germline V gene (reference sequence). The CDR3 is 13 amino acids. V was clipped by 6 bases and J by 6 bases; unmatched bases: 4. CDR3 sequence: CASSPGTGGEQYF. CDR3 sequence (DNA): TGTGCCAGCAGTCCCGGGACAGGGGGCGAGCAGTACTTC.

The chain joins TRBV5-1 to TRBJ2-1; 11 nucleotides match TRBD2. V shed 4 bases and J 6 bases; nucleotides not matched to a gene: 3. From germline, CDR1 is SGHRS and CDR2 YFSETQ. CDR3 size: 14 residues. CDR3 loop: CASSPGTSGNEQFF. For the CDR3, the DNA is TGCGCCAGCAGCCCCGGGACTAGCGGCAATGAGCAGTTCTTC. The entire variable domain, with the rest obtained from reference TRBV5-1 and TRBJ2-1, is as follows: KAGVTQTPRYLIKTRGQQVTLSCSPISGHRSVSWYQQTPGQGLQFLFEYFSETQRNKGNFPGRFSGRQFSNSRSEMNVSTLELGDSALYLCASSPGTSGNEQFFGPGTRLTVL.

V usage is TRBV30 and J usage is TRBJ2-7; perhaps TRBD1 as D (6 bases). The V gene's germline CDR1 is GTSNPN and CDR2 SVGIG (reference sequence). CDR3 size: 13 residues. V dropped 2 bases and J dropped 3 bases, with 11 bases sitting between them. DNA of the CDR3: TGTGCCTGGAGTAAAAAACAGGGCTACGAGCAGTACGTC. Its protein is CAWSKKQGYEQYV.

A word on this clone: At the DNA level, this CDR3 is encoded by other sequences in the same sample as well. The V call is TRBV7-9, the J call TRBJ1-2, with 9 bases identical to TRBD1. CDR1 and CDR2 (germline): SEHNR, FQNEAQ (reference sequence). With 5 bases clipped from V and 8 bases from J, the junction kept 3 bases outside the gene matches. There are 12 residues in the CDR3. The CDR3 is CASSRQGDGYTF. The CDR3 DNA sequence: TGTGCCAGCAGCCGACAGGGGGACGGCTACACCTTC.

DNA of the CDR3: TGTGCCAGCTCCCAAATAGACAGGGCGGGAGATACGCAGTATTTT. Translation: CASSQIDRAGDTQYF. The chain employs TRBV18 and TRBJ2-3; the match to TRBD1 covers 7 bases. The CDR3 totals 15 residues. With 6 bases clipped from V and 5 bases from J, the junction kept 11 bases outside the gene matches. Germline V lookup: CDR1 KGHSH, CDR2 LQKENI.

This clone was observed a few times. This chain links TRBV5-1 with TRBJ2-7; the D is unclear. The V end lost 3 bases, the J end lost 7 bases, and 17 bases lay between the germline ends. The CDR3 loop spans 14 amino acids. Germline-derived CDR1 and CDR2 are SGHRS and YFSETQ. CDR3 bases: TGCGCCAGCAGCTCCCTAACCCCGTACGGGGAGCAGTACTTC. Translated, it gives CASSSLTPYGEQYF.

This clone was seen only once. The genes are TRBV29-1 and TRBJ2-1, with 13 bases matching TRBD2. Trimming removed 4 bases from V and 0 bases from J; junction bases left unmatched: 3. CDR3 length equals 16 residues. Germline values: CDR1 SQVTM, CDR2 ANQGSEA. CDR3 coding DNA: TGCAGCGTTGGGGGACTAGCGGGGAGCTCCTACAATGAGCAGTTCTTC. It translates to CSVGGLAGSSYNEQFF.

This clone was picked up one time. V gene TRBV6-5 combines with J gene TRBJ1-1; D might be TRBD1 (5 bases). Germline assignment: CDR1 MNHEY and CDR2 SVGAGI. Trimming left V 6 bases short and J 1 base short, with 9 bases between. The CDR3 covers 13 residues. The CDR3 nucleotides read TGTGCCAGCAGGTCTACAGGGAACACTGAAGCTTTCTTT. Translation gives CASRSTGNTEAFF.

The J gene is TRBJ1-2, the V gene TRBV6-5; tentative D call: TRBD1 (5 bases). V dropped 5 bases and J dropped 7 bases, with 8 bases sitting between them. Germline loops: CDR1 MNHEY, CDR2 SVGAGI. There are 11 residues in the CDR3. CDR3 sequence: CASSPGLGYTF. The CDR3, as DNA: TGTGCCAGCAGTCCAGGGCTTGGCTACACCTTC.

The chain combines TRBV13 with TRBJ2-7; 8 bases align to TRBD2. V lost 4 bases to trimming and J lost 8 bases; unmatched junction nucleotides: 16. The CDR3 consists of 16 residues. Per the germline V gene, CDR1 is PRHDT and CDR2 is FYEKMQ (reference sequence). The CDR3 loop reads CASSSGRADPLRKQYF. The CDR3 DNA reads TGTGCCAGCAGCTCCGGGAGGGCTGATCCATTACGCAAGCAGTACTTC.

This clone was found once. The CDR3 bases are TGTGCCAGCAGCGTAGAACCAACCGGGACAGGGGGGTTTAATGAAAAACTGTTTTTT. This gives the protein CASSVEPTGTGGFNEKLFF. The chain uses TRBV9 and TRBJ1-4; 11 bases map to TRBD1. The CDR3 is 19 amino acids. The germline CDR1 and CDR2 sequences are SGDLS and YYNGEE. The V and J ends lost 0 bases and 4 bases, in that order; junction bases with no gene match: 11.

This clone was seen a single time. The rearrangement links TRBV19 to TRBJ1-1, with 9 bases fitting TRBD1. The CDR3 has 14 residues. J was trimmed by 5 bases and V by 3 bases; bases with no gene match: 4. From germline, CDR1 is LNHDA and CDR2 SQIVND (reference sequence). CDR3 amino acids: CASSMGQGLTEAFF. CDR3 nucleotides: TGTGCCAGTAGTATGGGACAGGGTTTGACTGAAGCTTTCTTT.

This chain connects TRBV5-6 to TRBJ2-7; 16 bases map to TRBD2. The CDR3 runs to 16 residues. V dropped 4 bases and J dropped 4; count of bases not matched to a gene: 5. CDR1 and CDR2 (germline): SGHDT, YYEEEE. In DNA form, the CDR3 reads TGTGCCAGCAGCCGGGGACTAGCGGGAGGGAAATACGAGCAGTACTTC. It yields the protein CASSRGLAGGKYEQYF.

J is TRBJ2-5 and V is TRBV18; 9 bases map to TRBD2. CDR1 is KGHSH and CDR2 is LQKENI in the germline V gene. Trimming cost V 3 bases and J 4 bases; bases outside gene matches: 6. This CDR3 has 15 amino acids. The CDR3 nucleotides read TGTGCCAGCTCACCTAGCGGGAGAATAAGAGAGACCCAGTACTTC. This translates into CASSPSGRIRETQYF.

This sequence joins TRBV6-1 and TRBJ2-7; D gene uncertain. The V gene lost 0 bases and the J gene lost 3 bases, with 6 bases spanning the gap. Germline values: CDR1 MNHNS, CDR2 SASEGT. This CDR3 region has 13 residues. CDR3: CASSEARSYEQYV. The CDR3 DNA follows: TGTGCCAGCAGTGAAGCGAGGAGCTACGAGCAGTACGTC.

The chain uses TRBV23-1 and TRBJ2-7; tentatively, D is TRBD2 (7 bases). TRBV23-1 is given ORF status, its function remaining uncertain. The length of the CDR3 is 17 residues. V shed 4 bases and J shed 5 bases, with 24 bases lying between them. DNA of the CDR3: TGCGCCAGCAGTCTAGCGGGTTCCCAGGGGATCGCAAACGAGCAGTACGTC. The encoded protein is CASSLAGSQGIANEQYV.

This rearrangement joins TRBV6-5 to TRBJ1-2; D is possibly TRBD1 (6 bases). The CDR3 has 14 residues. The V end was cut by 6 bases, the J end by 4 bases, with 15 bases between. Germline-derived CDR1 and CDR2 are MNHEY and SVGAGI. The CDR3 reads CASSRGGPVYGYTF. The CDR3 DNA follows: TGTGCCAGCAGCCGGGGGGGGCCGGTCTATGGCTACACCTTC.